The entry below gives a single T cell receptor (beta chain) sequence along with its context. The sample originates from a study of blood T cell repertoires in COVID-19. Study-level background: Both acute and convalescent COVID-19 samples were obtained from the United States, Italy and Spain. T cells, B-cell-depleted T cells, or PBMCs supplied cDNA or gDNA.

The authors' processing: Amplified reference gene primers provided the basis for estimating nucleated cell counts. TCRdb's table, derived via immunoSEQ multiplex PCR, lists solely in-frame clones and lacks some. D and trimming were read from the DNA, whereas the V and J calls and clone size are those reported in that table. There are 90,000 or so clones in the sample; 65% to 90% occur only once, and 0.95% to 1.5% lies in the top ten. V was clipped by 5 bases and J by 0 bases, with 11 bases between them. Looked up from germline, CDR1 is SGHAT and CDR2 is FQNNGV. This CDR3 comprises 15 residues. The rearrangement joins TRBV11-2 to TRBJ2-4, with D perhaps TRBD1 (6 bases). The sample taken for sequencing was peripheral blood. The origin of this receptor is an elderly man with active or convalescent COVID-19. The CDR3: CASSQGSVAKNIQYF. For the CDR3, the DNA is TGTGCCAGCAGCCAGGGGTCGGTAGCCAAAAACATTCAGTACTTC.